This TCR beta chain derives from a study of blood T cell repertoires in COVID-19. In regard to this clone: The sample contains more than one DNA sequence encoding this CDR3.

The data were produced by immunoSEQ multiplex PCR, yet TCRdb's version contains in-frame clones alone and is incomplete. This table has about 250,000 clones, approximately 86% appearing once. This sequence originates from a woman in her twenties or thirties with acute COVID-19. Sequenced sample: PBMCs or T cells enriched from blood (not recorded which).

CDR3 nucleotide sequence: TGCGCCAGCAGCCCCGGAGGTGGAGACACTGAAGCTTTCTTT. Translation: CASSPGGGDTEAFF. The chain combines TRBV5-1 with TRBJ1-1; D not certain. In germline, CDR1 is SGHRS, CDR2 YFSETQ. The CDR3 has 14 amino acids. V was trimmed by 4 bases and J by 3 bases, leaving 13 bases between them.